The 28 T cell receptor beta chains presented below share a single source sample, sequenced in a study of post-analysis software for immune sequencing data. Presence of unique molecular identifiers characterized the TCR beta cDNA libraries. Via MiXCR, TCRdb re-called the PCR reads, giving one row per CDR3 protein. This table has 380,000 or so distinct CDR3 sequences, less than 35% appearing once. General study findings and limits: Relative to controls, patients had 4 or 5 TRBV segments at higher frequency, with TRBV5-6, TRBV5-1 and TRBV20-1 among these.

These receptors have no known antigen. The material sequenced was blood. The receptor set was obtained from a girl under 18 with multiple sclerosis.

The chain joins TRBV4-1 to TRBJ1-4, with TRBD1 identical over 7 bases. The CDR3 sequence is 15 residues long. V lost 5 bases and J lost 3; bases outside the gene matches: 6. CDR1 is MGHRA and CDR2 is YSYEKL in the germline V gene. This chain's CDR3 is CASSTPGTANEKLFF. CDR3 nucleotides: TGCGCCAGCAGCACGCCGGGGACAGCTAATGAAAAACTGTTTTTT.

This CDR3 is CASSLERPPRKGYTF. The DNA of the CDR3 is TGTGCCAGCAGTTTAGAACGGCCTCCAAGAAAAGGCTACACCTTC. The genes are TRBV12-3 or TRBV12-4 and TRBJ1-2; D ambiguous. This CDR3 is built from 15 residues. V was cut by 1 base and J by 8 bases, with 17 bases left in between.

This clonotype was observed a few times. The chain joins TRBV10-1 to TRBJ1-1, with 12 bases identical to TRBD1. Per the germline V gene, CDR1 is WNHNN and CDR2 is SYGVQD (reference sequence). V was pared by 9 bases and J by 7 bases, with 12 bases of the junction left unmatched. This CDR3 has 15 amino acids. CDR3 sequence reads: CASTGTGGRGGEAFF. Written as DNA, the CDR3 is TGCGCCAGTACGGGGACAGGGGGCAGGGGGGGTGAAGCTTTCTTT.

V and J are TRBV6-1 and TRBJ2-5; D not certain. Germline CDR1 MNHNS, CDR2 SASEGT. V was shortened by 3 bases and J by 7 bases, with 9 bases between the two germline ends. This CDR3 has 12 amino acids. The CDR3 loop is CASSDGYGTQYF. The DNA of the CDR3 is TGTGCCAGCAGTGATGGGTACGGGACCCAGTACTTC.

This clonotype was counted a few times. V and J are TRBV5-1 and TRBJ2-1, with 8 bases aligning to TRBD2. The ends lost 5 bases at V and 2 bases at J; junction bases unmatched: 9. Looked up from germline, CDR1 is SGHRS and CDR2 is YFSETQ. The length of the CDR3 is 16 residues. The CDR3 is CASRHAGGITYNEQFF. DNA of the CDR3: TGCGCCAGCAGACACGCGGGGGGTATCACCTACAATGAGCAGTTCTTC.

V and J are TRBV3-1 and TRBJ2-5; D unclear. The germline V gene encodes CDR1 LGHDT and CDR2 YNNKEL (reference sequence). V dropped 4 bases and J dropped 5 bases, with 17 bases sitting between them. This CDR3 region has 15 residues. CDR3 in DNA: TGTGCCAGCAGCCCCAATACTCTGGTGACGGAGACCCAGTACTTC. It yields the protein CASSPNTLVTETQYF.

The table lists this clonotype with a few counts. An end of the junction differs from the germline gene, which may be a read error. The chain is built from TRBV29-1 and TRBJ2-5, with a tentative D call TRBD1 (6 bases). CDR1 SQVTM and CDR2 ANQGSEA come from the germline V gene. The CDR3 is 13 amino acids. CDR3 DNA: TGCGGCGTTGCGAGGACAGCTAAAGAGACCCAGTACTTC. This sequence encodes CGVARTAKETQYF. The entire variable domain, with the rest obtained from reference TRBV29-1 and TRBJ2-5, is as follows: SAVISQKPSRDICQRGTSLTIQCQVDSQVTMMFWYRQQPGQSLTLIATANQGSEATYESGFVIDKFPISRPNLTFSTLTVSNMSPEDSSIYLCGVARTAKETQYFGPGTRLLVL.

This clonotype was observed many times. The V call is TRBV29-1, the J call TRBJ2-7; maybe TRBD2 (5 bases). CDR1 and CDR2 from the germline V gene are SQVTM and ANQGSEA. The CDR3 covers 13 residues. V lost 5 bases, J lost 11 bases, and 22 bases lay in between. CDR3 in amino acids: CSVPGPTTAEEYF. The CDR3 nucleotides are TGCAGCGTTCCAGGCCCCACTACAGCGGAGGAGTACTTC.

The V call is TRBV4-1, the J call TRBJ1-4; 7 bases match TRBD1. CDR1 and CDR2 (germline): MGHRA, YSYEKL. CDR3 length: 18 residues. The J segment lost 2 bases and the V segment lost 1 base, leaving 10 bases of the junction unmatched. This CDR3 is CASSQGKGDSRTNEKLFF. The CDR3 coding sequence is TGCGCCAGCAGCCAAGGGAAGGGGGACAGCCGTACTAATGAAAAACTGTTTTTT.

CDR3 nucleotide sequence: TGTGCCAGCAGTTACACGCCCGGGGCCCTGTATAACTATGGCTACACCTTC. The encoded protein is CASSYTPGALYNYGYTF. The chain is built from TRBV6-5 and TRBJ1-2; TRBD1 is a possible D gene (5 bases). The CDR3 has 17 residues. V lost 2 bases to trimming and J lost 1 base, with 17 bases between them. Germline CDR1 MNHEY, CDR2 SVGAGI.

The CDR3 DNA reads as TGTGCCAGCCAGGGTTCCAATGAAAAACTGTTTTTT. It encodes CASQGSNEKLFF. V is TRBV12-3 or TRBV12-4 and J is TRBJ1-4; D perhaps matches TRBD1 (5 bases). Trimming stripped 8 bases from V and 5 bases from J, with 9 bases between. The CDR3 sequence is 12 residues long.

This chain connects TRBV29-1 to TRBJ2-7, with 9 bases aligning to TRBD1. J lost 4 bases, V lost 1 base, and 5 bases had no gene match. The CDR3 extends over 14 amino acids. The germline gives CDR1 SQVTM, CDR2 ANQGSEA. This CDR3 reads CSVEVPDRGYEQYF. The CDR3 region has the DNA TGCAGCGTTGAAGTGCCGGACAGGGGATACGAGCAGTACTTC.

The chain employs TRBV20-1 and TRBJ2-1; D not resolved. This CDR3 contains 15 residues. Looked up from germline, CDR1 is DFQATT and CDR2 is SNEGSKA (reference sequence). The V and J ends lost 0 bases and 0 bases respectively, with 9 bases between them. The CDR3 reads CSARDDGSSYNEQFF. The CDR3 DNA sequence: TGCAGTGCTAGAGACGACGGTAGCTCCTACAATGAGCAGTTCTTC.

CDR3 region: CASSLRTSTDTQYF. CDR3 coding DNA: TGTGCCAGCAGCTTGAGGACAAGCACAGATACGCAGTATTTT. The rearrangement links TRBV7-9 to TRBJ2-3; perhaps TRBD1 as D (5 bases). CDR1 is SEHNR and CDR2 is FQNEAQ in the germline V gene (reference sequence). Between the trimmed V and J ends, which lost 3 bases and 0 bases, there was a span of 7 bases. The CDR3 runs 14 residues.

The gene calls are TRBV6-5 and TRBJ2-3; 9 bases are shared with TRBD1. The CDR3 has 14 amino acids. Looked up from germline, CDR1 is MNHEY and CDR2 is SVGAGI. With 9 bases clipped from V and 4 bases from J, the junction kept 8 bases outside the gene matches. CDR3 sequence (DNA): TGTGCCAGTCTATCGGGACAGGGCGCAGATACGCAGTATTTT. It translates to CASLSGQGADTQYF.

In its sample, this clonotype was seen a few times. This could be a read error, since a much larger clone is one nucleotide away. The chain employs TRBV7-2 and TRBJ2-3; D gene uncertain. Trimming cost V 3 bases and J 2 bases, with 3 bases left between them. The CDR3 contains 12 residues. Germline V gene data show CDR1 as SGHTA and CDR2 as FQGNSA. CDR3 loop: CASSFYTDTQYF. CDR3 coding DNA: TGTGCCAGCAGCTTTTACACAGATACGCAGTATTTT.

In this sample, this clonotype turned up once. CDR3 loop: CSALPGAESYTF. As DNA, the CDR3 is TGCAGTGCTCTTCCCGGTGCTGAAAGCTACACCTTC. The chain is built from TRBV20-1 and TRBJ1-2, with unresolved D. Per germline, CDR1 DFQATT and CDR2 SNEGSKA (reference sequence). V shed 5 bases and J shed 9 bases, with 16 bases lying between them. CDR3 length equals 12 residues.

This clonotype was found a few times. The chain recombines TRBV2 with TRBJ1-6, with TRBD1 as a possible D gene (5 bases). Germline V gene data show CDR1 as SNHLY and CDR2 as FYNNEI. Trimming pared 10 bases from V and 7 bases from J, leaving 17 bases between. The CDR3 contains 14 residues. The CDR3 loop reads CATFQGGTNSPLHF. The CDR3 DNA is TGTGCCACCTTTCAGGGAGGCACCAATTCACCCCTCCACTTT.

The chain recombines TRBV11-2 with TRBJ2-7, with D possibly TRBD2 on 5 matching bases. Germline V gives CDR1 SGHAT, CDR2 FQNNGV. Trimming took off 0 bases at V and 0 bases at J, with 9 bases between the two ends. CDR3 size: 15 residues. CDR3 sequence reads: CASSLEAESSYEQYF. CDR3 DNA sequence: TGTGCCAGCAGCTTAGAAGCGGAGAGCTCCTACGAGCAGTACTTC.

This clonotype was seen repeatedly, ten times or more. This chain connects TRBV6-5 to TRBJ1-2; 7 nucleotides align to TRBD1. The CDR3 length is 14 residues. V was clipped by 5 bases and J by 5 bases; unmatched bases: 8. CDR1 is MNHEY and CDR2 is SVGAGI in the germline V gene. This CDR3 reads CASSPGGDLYGYTF. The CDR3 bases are TGTGCCAGCAGTCCAGGGGGGGACCTATATGGCTACACCTTC.

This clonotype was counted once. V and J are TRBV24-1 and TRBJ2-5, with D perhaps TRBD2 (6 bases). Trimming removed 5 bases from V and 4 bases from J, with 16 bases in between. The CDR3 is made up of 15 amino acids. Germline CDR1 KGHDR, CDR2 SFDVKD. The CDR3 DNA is TGTGCCACCAGTGTTGAGCAGGAGGGTTTAGAGACCCAGTACTTC. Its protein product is CATSVEQEGLETQYF.

The CDR3 reads CASHEQGVNTEAFF. DNA for the CDR3: TGTGCCAGCCACGAACAGGGGGTGAACACTGAAGCTTTCTTT. The chain links TRBV18 to TRBJ1-1; 8 positions match TRBD1. V shed 8 bases, J shed 0 bases, and the junction held 5 bases outside the gene matches. CDR1 is KGHSH, CDR2 LQKENI, per germline. This CDR3 is 14 amino acids long.

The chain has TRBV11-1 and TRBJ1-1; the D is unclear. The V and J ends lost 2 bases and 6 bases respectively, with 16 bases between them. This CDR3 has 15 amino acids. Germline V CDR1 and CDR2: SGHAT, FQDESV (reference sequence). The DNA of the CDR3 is TGTGCCAGCAGCTTACGTCGGCCATCGGATTCTGAAGCTTTCTTT. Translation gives CASSLRRPSDSEAFF.

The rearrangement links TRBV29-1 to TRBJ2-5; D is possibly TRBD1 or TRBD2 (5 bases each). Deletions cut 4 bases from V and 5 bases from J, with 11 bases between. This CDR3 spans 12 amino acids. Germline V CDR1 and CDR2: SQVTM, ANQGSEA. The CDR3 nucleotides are TGCAGCGTTGCAGGGTCGGGGGAGACCCAGTACTTC. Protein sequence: CSVAGSGETQYF.

The DNA of the CDR3 is TGCAGTGCTAGATTGCCCCGAGGCAAAAGCACAGATACGCAGTATTTT. This codes for CSARLPRGKSTDTQYF. The J gene is TRBJ2-3, the V gene TRBV20-1; no firm D call. V was trimmed by 2 bases and J by 0 bases, leaving 15 bases between them. The germline V gene has CDR1 DFQATT and CDR2 SNEGSKA (reference sequence). The CDR3 is made up of 16 amino acids.

CDR3 in amino acids: CASSQVVGNHNGYTF. The CDR3 DNA follows: TGCGCCAGCAGCCAAGTGGTGGGGAATCACAATGGCTACACCTTC. This rearrangement joins TRBV4-1 to TRBJ1-2; D uncertain. Trimming took off 1 base at V and 6 bases at J, with 15 bases between the two ends. The CDR3 extends over 15 amino acids. The V gene's germline CDR1 is MGHRA and CDR2 YSYEKL.

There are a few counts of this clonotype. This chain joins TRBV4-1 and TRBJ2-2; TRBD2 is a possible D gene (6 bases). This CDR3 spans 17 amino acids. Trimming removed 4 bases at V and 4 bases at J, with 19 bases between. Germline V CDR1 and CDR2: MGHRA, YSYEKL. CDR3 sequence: CASSLNVGGILTGELFF. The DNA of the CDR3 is TGCGCCAGCAGCCTAAATGTGGGGGGAATACTCACCGGGGAGCTGTTTTTT.

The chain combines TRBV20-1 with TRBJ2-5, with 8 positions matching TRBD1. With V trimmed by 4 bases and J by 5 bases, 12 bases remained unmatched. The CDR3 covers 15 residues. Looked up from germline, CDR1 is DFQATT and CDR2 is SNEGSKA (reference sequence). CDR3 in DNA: TGCAGTGCTACACCCAGGACAGGGAAAGGGGAGACCCAGTACTTC. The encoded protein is CSATPRTGKGETQYF.